These T cell receptor beta chains were read from a single sample in a study of regulatory T cells in long-lasting Graves disease. In TCRdb, the multiplex PCR reads were re-called with MiXCR into one record per CDR3 protein. The profile shows more than 650,000 distinct CDR3 sequences, roughly 30% of them singletons. This material consisted of peripheral blood mononuclear cells (PBMCs), taken when the disease was refractory, from a patient treated with antithyroid drugs. These receptors all stem from a female donor with Graves disease. Both conserved end residues are part of each CDR3. Clone size, where shown, is once, few, many, or a class for clones that have expanded.

J gene | clone size | V gene | CDR3 protein
TRBJ1-2 | few | TRBV30 | CAWSTGDHGYTF
TRBJ1-5 | . | TRBV20-1 | CSASPGREFGQPQHF
TRBJ1-1 | . | TRBV20-1 | CSARGNPGQGAVYTEAFF
TRBJ2-7 | . | TRBV5-1 | CASSLTTGKVGNEQYF
TRBJ2-5 | . | TRBV5-1 | CASSLEGGIRSFETQYF
TRBJ1-2 | . | TRBV10-3 | CAIRGQEDYGYTF
TRBJ1-2 | few | TRBV15 | CATSRDLGHRAF
TRBJ1-1 | many | TRBV12-3/TRBV12-4 | CASRTGTVNTEAFF
TRBJ1-5 | few | TRBV6-1 | CASSHTGWGRYSSNQPQHF
TRBJ2-7 | . | TRBV28 | CASSSRDLSPYF
TRBJ2-2 | . | TRBV20-1 | CSARPRTETLSPGELFF
TRBJ1-1 | . | TRBV29-1 | CSVDGQGGTEAFF
TRBJ2-5 | few | TRBV6-1 | CASSPTGPGTPGETQYF
TRBJ2-3 | . | TRBV6-1 | CASSVWSRIRSTDTQYF
TRBJ1-4 | . | TRBV30 | CAWSLAATNEKLFF
TRBJ1-2 | few | TRBV20-1 | CSASAIGQGFYGYTF
TRBJ2-2 | . | TRBV28 | CASGRMGTGELFF
TRBJ2-1 | . | TRBV7-6 | CASSLSSGEYNEQFF
TRBJ1-2 | few | TRBV29-1 | CSVVPGQGNYGYTF
TRBJ2-3 | . | TRBV20-1 | CSARPRRAGSDTQYF
TRBJ2-2 | once | TRBV7-3 | CASSFAGLAATGELFF
TRBJ1-1 | . | TRBV29-1 | CSVVRGAGEAFF
TRBJ2-7 | . | TRBV11-2 | CASRQPGLAGSYEQYF
TRBJ1-1 | many | TRBV28 | CASSVFGGTEAFF
TRBJ2-5 | . | TRBV15 | CATSPRGPGETQYF
TRBJ2-2 | few | TRBV20-1 | CSARDVTSGINTGELFF
TRBJ2-5 | few | TRBV12-3/TRBV12-4 | CASSLGTVQETQYF
TRBJ1-1 | many | TRBV11-2 | CASSRRTGANTEAFF
TRBJ1-6 | few | TRBV6-1 | CASSEFWQGIDKVAPLHF
TRBJ1-1 | . | TRBV5-1 | CASSLEARRNTEAFF
TRBJ1-1 | few | TRBV6-1 | CASNPRAGPSRTEAFF
TRBJ2-5 | . | TRBV28 | CASRPEREPQETQYF
TRBJ2-3 | . | TRBV11-2 | CASSPGGALDTQYF
TRBJ1-4 | few | TRBV4-1 | CASSQDREGTNEKLFF
TRBJ1-5 | . | TRBV2 | CASSEVGARGNQPQHF
TRBJ1-6 | . | TRBV4-2 | CASSQDTDRDNSPLHF
TRBJ1-1 | many | TRBV6-1 | CASKLRDMNTEAFF
TRBJ1-1 | few | TRBV5-1 | CASSLGSGRYTEAFF